The 28 T cell receptor beta chains given below trace back to one sample, sequenced in a study of blood T cell repertoires in COVID-19 (dated by TCRdb to between 2020 and 2021). The method behind the library was the immunoSEQ multiplex PCR assay. The clones in this table, taken by TCRdb from immuneACCESS, are in-frame only. Not every clone is retained; where verified, under half of the shortfall comes from an unresolved V gene, and the cause of the rest is unknown. The sample table records tens of thousands of clones; more than 75% of these occur just once. Around 12% of the sample is held by the ten biggest clonotypes. The sample consisted of peripheral blood. The origin of the receptors is a human donor in a cohort sampled during active COVID-19.

The chain joins TRBV12-3 or TRBV12-4 to TRBJ1-2; no reliable D call. CDR3 length: 13 amino acids. Trimming pared 1 base from V and 7 bases from J, leaving 10 bases between. CDR3 sequence (DNA): TGTGCCAGCAGTTTAGAACAGTATCGTGGCTACACCTTC. Its translation: CASSLEQYRGYTF.

The V call is TRBV28, the J call TRBJ2-7, with D perhaps TRBD1 (6 bases). The CDR3 totals 14 residues. V lost 6 bases and J 3 bases, leaving 15 bases between the germline ends. CDR1 is MDHEN, CDR2 SYDVKM, per germline. The CDR3 is CASRSQGTYYEQYF. The CDR3, as DNA: TGTGCCAGCAGATCGCAGGGGACCTACTACGAGCAGTACTTC.

The chain joins TRBV9 to TRBJ1-6; D is perhaps TRBD1 (6 bases). The V gene's germline CDR1 is SGDLS and CDR2 YYNGEE. The CDR3 covers 15 residues. V shed 4 bases and J shed 5 bases, with 13 bases lying between them. The CDR3 nucleotides read TGTGCCAGCAGCCCTGCAGGACAGCATAATTCACCCCTCCACTTT. Protein sequence: CASSPAGQHNSPLHF. Filled out from reference TRBV9 and TRBJ1-6, the complete variable domain reads DSGVTQTPKHLITATGQRVTLRCSPRSGDLSVYWYQQSLDQGLQFLIQYYNGEERAKGNILERFSAQQFPDLHSELNLSSLELGDSALYFCASSPAGQHNSPLHFGNGTRLTVT.

This chain joins TRBV6-5 and TRBJ2-7, with D maybe TRBD2 (5 bases). The V end lost 0 bases, the J end lost 2 bases, and 11 bases lay between the germline ends. The germline CDR1 and CDR2 sequences are MNHEY and SVGAGI. This CDR3 region has 15 residues. CDR3 loop: CASSYSRPGTYEQYF. The CDR3, as DNA: TGTGCCAGCAGTTACTCGAGGCCGGGGACCTACGAGCAGTACTTC.

This clone has more than one count but fewer than ten. This chain links TRBV7-9 with TRBJ1-2; D ambiguous. This CDR3 is 16 amino acids long. The germline gives CDR1 SEHNR, CDR2 FQNEAQ (reference sequence). V was trimmed by 1 base and J by 6 bases, leaving 18 bases between them. CDR3 sequence: CASSLDPRRVGHGYTF. The DNA for the CDR3 is TGTGCCAGCAGCTTAGACCCTCGGCGGGTCGGGCATGGCTACACCTTC.

This clone was seen a single time. This chain joins TRBV7-8 and TRBJ2-3, with TRBD2 matching over 10 bases. The CDR3 is made up of 16 amino acids. Germline-derived CDR1 and CDR2 are SGHVS and FQNEAQ. V shed 4 bases and J 2 bases; nucleotides not matched to a gene: 6. CDR3 nucleotide sequence: TGTGCCAGCAGCTCCGATCTAGCGGGGGACACAGATACGCAGTATTTT. This codes for CASSSDLAGDTDTQYF.

This clone was observed a few times. This chain joins TRBV6-5 and TRBJ2-7; the match to TRBD1 covers 8 bases. The J segment lost 7 bases and the V segment lost 7 bases, leaving 12 bases of the junction unmatched. CDR1 and CDR2 from the germline V gene are MNHEY and SVGAGI. The length of the CDR3 is 14 residues. The CDR3 is CASIADRAPREQYF. For the CDR3, the DNA is TGTGCCAGCATCGCGGACAGGGCTCCGCGAGAGCAGTACTTC.

This clone was detected only a few times. The chain couples TRBV28 to TRBJ1-2, with a weak D call TRBD1 (5 bases). V lost 3 bases to trimming and J lost 5 bases, with 16 bases between them. Germline loops: CDR1 MDHEN, CDR2 SYDVKM. This CDR3 has 15 residues. The CDR3 sequence: CASSFENRFPYGYTF. The DNA for the CDR3 is TGTGCCAGCAGTTTCGAGAACAGGTTTCCTTATGGCTACACCTTC.

Only one count was recorded for this clone. The rearrangement joins TRBV7-8 to TRBJ2-5, with 9 bases identical to TRBD1. Germline V CDR1 and CDR2: SGHVS, FQNEAQ. This CDR3 contains 18 residues. Trimming at V came to 5 bases and at J to 4 bases, leaving 17 bases not matched to a gene. CDR3 DNA sequence: TGTGCCAGCAGCCAGGACAGGGGCCTAGGTTTGGTGGGAGAGACCCAGTACTTC. Protein product: CASSQDRGLGLVGETQYF.

This clone occurred once. The chain employs TRBV19 and TRBJ1-4; 7 bases fit TRBD1. With V trimmed by 7 bases and J by 4 bases, 6 bases remained unmatched. This CDR3 spans 14 amino acids. CDR1 is LNHDA and CDR2 is SQIVND in the germline V gene (reference sequence). The CDR3: CASKMGQLNEKLFF. Written as DNA, the CDR3 is TGTGCCAGTAAAATGGGACAGCTTAATGAAAAACTGTTTTTT.

This chain joins TRBV7-9 and TRBJ2-5, with TRBD1 as a possible D gene (6 bases). The CDR3 is made up of 14 amino acids. The V gene lost 5 bases and the J gene lost 2 bases, with 12 bases spanning the gap. CDR1 and CDR2 from the germline V gene are SEHNR and FQNEAQ (reference sequence). CDR3 sequence reads: CASSRRTAQETQYF. CDR3 in DNA: TGTGCCAGCAGCCGACGGACAGCTCAAGAGACCCAGTACTTC.

Only a few counts were recorded for this clone. The rearrangement uses TRBV19 and TRBJ1-5; no clear D. This CDR3 contains 12 residues. In germline, CDR1 is LNHDA, CDR2 SQIVND (reference sequence). The V and J ends lost 5 bases and 5 bases respectively, with 7 bases between them. DNA of the CDR3: TGTGCCAGTAGTTTTGGAGATCAGCCCCAGCATTTT. Protein: CASSFGDQPQHF.

The chain employs TRBV2 and TRBJ2-5, with 7 bases aligning to TRBD1. Germline-derived CDR1 and CDR2 are SNHLY and FYNNEI. V dropped 4 bases and J dropped 5; count of bases not matched to a gene: 7. CDR3 size: 14 residues. The CDR3 DNA reads TGTGCCAGCAGTGGACAGGGCATTAGTGAGACCCAGTACTTC. Protein sequence: CASSGQGISETQYF.

V usage is TRBV19 and J usage is TRBJ1-5; D might be TRBD1 (5 bases). CDR3 size: 14 residues. In germline, CDR1 is LNHDA, CDR2 SQIVND (reference sequence). V lost 7 bases and J lost 2, with 12 bases in between. CDR3 in DNA: TGTGCCAGTATGGTCAGGGATGGCAATCAGCCCCAGCATTTT. Translation gives CASMVRDGNQPQHF.

The chain employs TRBV10-3 and TRBJ2-2; TRBD2 matches 7 bases. The V gene's germline CDR1 is ENHRY and CDR2 SYGVKD. The V and J ends lost 0 bases and 9 bases, in that order; junction bases with no gene match: 10. The CDR3 covers 16 residues. The CDR3 coding sequence is TGTGCCATCAGTGAGTCCCAAACCTGGGACTATCGGGAGCTGTTTTTT. The encoded protein is CAISESQTWDYRELFF.

The CDR3 reads CASSLSGNEQYF. DNA of the CDR3: TGTGCCAGCAGTTTATCTGGCAACGAGCAGTACTTC. The chain uses TRBV12-3 or TRBV12-4 and TRBJ2-7; D remains unclear. Trimming shortened V by 2 bases and J by 5 bases, and 7 bases separated the two germline ends. This CDR3 has 12 amino acids.

This clone was seen just once. The V and J genes are TRBV5-5 and TRBJ1-5; tentatively, D is TRBD1 (5 bases). This CDR3 region has 13 residues. Between the trimmed V and J ends, which lost 3 bases and 5 bases, there was a span of 9 bases. Germline loops: CDR1 SGHKS, CDR2 YYEKEE (reference sequence). CDR3 bases: TGTGCCAGCAGCTCACAGGACGATCAGCCCCAGCATTTT. Residues: CASSSQDDQPQHF.

The chain is built from TRBV7-2 and TRBJ2-7; 9 bases map to TRBD1. Germline V gives CDR1 SGHTA, CDR2 FQGNSA. V dropped 5 bases and J dropped 4; count of bases not matched to a gene: 6. CDR3 length: 14 residues. Here the CDR3 reads CASSAGTGIYEQYF. The CDR3 nucleotides are TGTGCCAGCAGCGCTGGGACAGGGATTTACGAGCAGTACTTC.

The chain uses TRBV5-5 and TRBJ2-7; 9 bases match TRBD1. Trimming at V came to 5 bases and at J to 5 bases, leaving 8 bases not matched to a gene. CDR3 length: 14 amino acids. Germline V lookup: CDR1 SGHKS, CDR2 YYEKEE (reference sequence). As DNA, the CDR3 is TGTGCCAGCAGTTTAGGGACAGGGAAGGACGAGCAGTACTTC. Protein sequence: CASSLGTGKDEQYF. Based on the CDR3 plus reference TRBV5-5 and TRBJ2-7, the full variable domain is DAGVTQSPTHLIKTRGQQVTLRCSPISGHKSVSWYQQVLGQGPQFIFQYYEKEERGRGNFPDRFSARQFPNYSSELNVNALLLGDSALYLCASSLGTGKDEQYFGPGTRLTVT.

This chain connects TRBV29-1 to TRBJ2-1, with 8 bases lining up with TRBD1. Germline V gene sequence: CDR1 SQVTM, CDR2 ANQGSEA. Trimming removed 7 bases from V and 6 bases from J; junction bases left unmatched: 8. The CDR3 runs 13 residues. CDR3 coding DNA: TGCAGCGGCCTGCCAGACAGGGGCAATGAGCAGTTCTTC. Translating it yields CSGLPDRGNEQFF.

V is TRBV6-5 and J is TRBJ1-1, with 9 positions matching TRBD1. Germline trimming cut 9 bases from V and 6 bases from J; bases unmatched to any gene: 8. CDR1 is MNHEY and CDR2 is SVGAGI in the germline V gene. There are 13 residues in the CDR3. The CDR3 is CASSDRGGSEAFF. The CDR3 DNA reads TGTGCCAGTTCCGACAGGGGGGGGTCTGAAGCTTTCTTT.

Comments on this clone: Other DNA sequences in the same sample also yield this CDR3. This rearrangement joins TRBV9 to TRBJ2-3; D not certain. The CDR3 totals 15 residues. Germline V gives CDR1 SGDLS, CDR2 YYNGEE. Trimming took 0 bases from V and 0 from J, leaving 8 bases between them. The CDR3: CASSVGLASTDTQYF. DNA for the CDR3: TGTGCCAGCAGCGTAGGACTGGCTAGCACAGATACGCAGTATTTT. Together with reference TRBV9 and TRBJ2-3, the CDR3 gives the full variable domain: DSGVTQTPKHLITATGQRVTLRCSPRSGDLSVYWYQQSLDQGLQFLIQYYNGEERAKGNILERFSAQQFPDLHSELNLSSLELGDSALYFCASSVGLASTDTQYFGPGTRLTVL.

The chain has TRBV11-2 and TRBJ2-1; 7 nucleotides line up with TRBD2. Trimming at V came to 5 bases and at J to 2 bases, leaving 9 bases not matched to a gene. The V gene's germline CDR1 is SGHAT and CDR2 FQNNGV. This CDR3 contains 16 residues. CDR3 nucleotides: TGTGCCAGCAGCCCCGATTGGGGAGGGCCCTACAATGAGCAGTTCTTC. The encoded protein is CASSPDWGGPYNEQFF. Based on the CDR3 plus reference TRBV11-2 and TRBJ2-1, the full variable domain is EAGVAQSPRYKIIEKRQSVAFWCNPISGHATLYWYQQILGQGPKLLIQFQNNGVVDDSQLPKDRFSAERLKGVDSTLKIQPAKLEDSAVYLCASSPDWGGPYNEQFFGPGTRLTVL.

This clone was seen a few times. The gene calls are TRBV6-2 or TRBV6-3 and TRBJ1-6; D unclear. The CDR3 runs 18 residues. V dropped 2 bases and J dropped 0 bases, with 14 bases sitting between them. Germline assignment: CDR1 MNHEY and CDR2 SVGEGT. CDR3 bases: TGTGCCAGCAGTTACACCGTGGACGGGAGCTCCTATAATTCACCCCTCCACTTT. This codes for CASSYTVDGSSYNSPLHF.

V usage is TRBV4-1 and J usage is TRBJ1-4; D is undetermined. V lost 1 base and J 4 bases, leaving 13 bases between the germline ends. Germline CDR1 and CDR2: MGHRA and YSYEKL. CDR3 length: 16 residues. CDR3 sequence (DNA): TGCGCCAGCAGCCAAGGGCCGAGGGATTTTAATGAAAAACTGTTTTTT. Encoded protein: CASSQGPRDFNEKLFF.

The chain uses TRBV28 and TRBJ2-1, with D uncertain. Trimming took 3 bases from V and 6 from J, leaving 9 bases between them. The CDR3 sequence is 13 residues long. Germline-derived CDR1 and CDR2 are MDHEN and SYDVKM. The chain's CDR3 is CASSLVAGNEQFF. CDR3 nucleotides: TGTGCCAGCAGTTTGGTGGCAGGCAATGAGCAGTTCTTC. Looking up the rest from reference TRBV28 and TRBJ2-1 gives the full variable domain: DVKVTQSSRYLVKRTGEKVFLECVQDMDHENMFWYRQDPGLGLRLIYFSYDVKMKEKGDIPEGYSVSREKKERFSLILESASTNQTSMYLCASSLVAGNEQFFGPGTRLTVL.

The rearrangement links TRBV12-5 to TRBJ2-6, with a weak D call TRBD1 (5 bases). CDR3 length: 20 residues. Germline V lookup: CDR1 LGHNT, CDR2 FRNRAP. The V gene lost 0 bases and the J gene lost 0 bases, with 18 bases spanning the gap. The CDR3: CASGLVLKTGTLSGANVLTF. The CDR3, as DNA: TGTGCTAGTGGTTTGGTACTAAAAACAGGAACTCTCTCTGGGGCCAACGTCCTGACTTTC.

The chain is built from TRBV5-1 and TRBJ2-1; D possibly corresponds to TRBD2 (5 bases). The CDR3 spans 15 residues. Germline V gene sequence: CDR1 SGHRS, CDR2 YFSETQ. Deletions cut 4 bases from V and 0 bases from J, with 11 bases between. This CDR3 reads CASSPDLNSYNEQFF. The CDR3 nucleotides are TGCGCCAGCAGCCCGGACTTAAACTCCTACAATGAGCAGTTCTTC. Full variable domain (rest looked up from reference TRBV5-1 and TRBJ2-1): KAGVTQTPRYLIKTRGQQVTLSCSPISGHRSVSWYQQTPGQGLQFLFEYFSETQRNKGNFPGRFSGRQFSNSRSEMNVSTLELGDSALYLCASSPDLNSYNEQFFGPGTRLTVL.